This T cell receptor (beta chain) appears in the sequencing data of a study of T cells in Graves' hyperthyroidism and ophthalmopathy. Lactation, pregnancy, other autoimmune disease or uncontrolled infection led to exclusion of patients. Used for diagnoses were clinical symptoms, serum thyroxine and TRAb, thyroid ultrasound and orbital computed tomography. Amplification targeted TCR beta CDR3 regions from RNA transcripts. With the HTBI primer set, the TCR CDR3 went through a first round of RT-PCR. One entry per CDR3 protein, called by TCRdb with MiXCR from the multiplex PCR reads. Of about 500,000 distinct CDR3 sequences in the sample, around 50% were seen once. CDR3 length: 13 residues. The V end was cut by 1 base, the J end by 6 bases, with 13 bases between. Germline V gene data show CDR1 as SQVTM and CDR2 as ANQGSEA. Only a few counts were recorded for this clonotype.

Sequencing input: peripheral blood or thyroid tissue (not recorded which). The J gene is TRBJ2-7, the V gene TRBV29-1, with D possibly matching TRBD1 (6 bases). The sequence was collected from an adult woman with Graves' disease, either hyperthyroidism or ophthalmopathy (not recorded which). CDR3 DNA sequence: TGCAGCGTTGAAGGTCAACAGGGAAGCGAGCAGTACTTC. It specifies CSVEGQQGSEQYF.